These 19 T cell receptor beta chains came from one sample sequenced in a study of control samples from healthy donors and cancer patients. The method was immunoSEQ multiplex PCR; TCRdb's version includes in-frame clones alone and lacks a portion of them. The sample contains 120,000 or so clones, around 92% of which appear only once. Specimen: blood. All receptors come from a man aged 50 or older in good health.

The CDR3 spells CASSIGGTGNTEAFF. Written as DNA, the CDR3 is TGTGCCAGTAGTATAGGGGGGACAGGCAACACTGAAGCTTTCTTT. The chain is built from TRBV19 and TRBJ1-1; 8 bases are shared with TRBD1. Germline V CDR1 and CDR2: LNHDA, SQIVND (reference sequence). The CDR3 contains 15 residues. V lost 1 base and J lost 2; bases outside the gene matches: 3.

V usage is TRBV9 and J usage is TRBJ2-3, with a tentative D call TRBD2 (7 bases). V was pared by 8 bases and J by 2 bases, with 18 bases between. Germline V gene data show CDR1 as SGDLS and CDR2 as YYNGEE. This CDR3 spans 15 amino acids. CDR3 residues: CASSTGGPITDTQYF. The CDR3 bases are TGTGCCAGTTCAACCGGGGGGCCGATCACAGATACGCAGTATTTT.

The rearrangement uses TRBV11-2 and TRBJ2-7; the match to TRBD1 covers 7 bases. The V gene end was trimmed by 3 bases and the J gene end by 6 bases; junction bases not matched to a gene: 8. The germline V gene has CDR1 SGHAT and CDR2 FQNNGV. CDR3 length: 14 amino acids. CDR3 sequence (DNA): TGTGCCAGCAGCTTCTGGACAGGTCCTCCCGAGCAGTACTTC. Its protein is CASSFWTGPPEQYF.

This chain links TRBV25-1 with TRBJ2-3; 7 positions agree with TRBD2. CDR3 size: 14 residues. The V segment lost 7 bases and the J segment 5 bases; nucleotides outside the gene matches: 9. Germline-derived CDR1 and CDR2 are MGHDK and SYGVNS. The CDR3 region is CASNRGVEQDTQYF. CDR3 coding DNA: TGTGCCAGCAATCGGGGGGTTGAGCAAGATACGCAGTATTTT.

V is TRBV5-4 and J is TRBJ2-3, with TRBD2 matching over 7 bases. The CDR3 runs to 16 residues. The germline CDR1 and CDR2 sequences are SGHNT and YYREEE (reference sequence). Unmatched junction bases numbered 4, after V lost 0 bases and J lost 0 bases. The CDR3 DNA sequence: TGTGCCAGCAGCTTGGGAGGAGCGGGGAGCACAGATACGCAGTATTTT. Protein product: CASSLGGAGSTDTQYF.

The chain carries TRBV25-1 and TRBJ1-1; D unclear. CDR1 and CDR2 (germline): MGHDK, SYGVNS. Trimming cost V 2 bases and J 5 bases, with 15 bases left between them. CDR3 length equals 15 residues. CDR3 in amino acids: CASSEKNRGRTEAFF. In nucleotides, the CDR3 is TGTGCCAGCAGTGAAAAAAATCGGGGAAGGACTGAAGCTTTCTTT.

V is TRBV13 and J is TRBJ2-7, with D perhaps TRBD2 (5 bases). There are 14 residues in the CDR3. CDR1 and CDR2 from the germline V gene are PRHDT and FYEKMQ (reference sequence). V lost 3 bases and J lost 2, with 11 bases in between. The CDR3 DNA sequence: TGTGCCAGCAGCTTTGGCCTAGCTACCTACGAGCAGTACTTC. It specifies CASSFGLATYEQYF.

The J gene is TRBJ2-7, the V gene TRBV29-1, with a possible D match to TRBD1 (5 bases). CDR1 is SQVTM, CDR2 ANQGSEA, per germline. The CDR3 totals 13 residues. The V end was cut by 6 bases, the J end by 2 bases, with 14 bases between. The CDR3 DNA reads TGCAGCGTCCTGACAGTTGGGACCTACGAGCAGTACTTC. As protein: CSVLTVGTYEQYF.

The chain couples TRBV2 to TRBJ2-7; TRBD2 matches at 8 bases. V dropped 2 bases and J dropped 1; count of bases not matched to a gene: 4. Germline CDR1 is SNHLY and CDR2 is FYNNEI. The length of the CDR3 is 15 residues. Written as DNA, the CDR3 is TGTGCCAGCAGTGAACGCAGCGGGGGATCCTACGAGCAGTACTTC. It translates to CASSERSGGSYEQYF.

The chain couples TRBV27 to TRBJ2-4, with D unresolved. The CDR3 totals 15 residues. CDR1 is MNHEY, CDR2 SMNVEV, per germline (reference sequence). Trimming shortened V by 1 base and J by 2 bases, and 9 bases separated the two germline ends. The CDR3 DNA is TGTGCCAGCAGTTTATTTGGAGTATCCAAAAACATTCAGTACTTC. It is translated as CASSLFGVSKNIQYF.

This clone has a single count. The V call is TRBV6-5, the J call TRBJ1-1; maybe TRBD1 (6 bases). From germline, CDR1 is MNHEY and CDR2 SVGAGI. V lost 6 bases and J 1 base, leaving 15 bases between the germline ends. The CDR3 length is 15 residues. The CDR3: CASSLAAGANTEAFF. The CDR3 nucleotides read TGTGCCAGCAGCCTAGCGGCAGGGGCGAACACTGAAGCTTTCTTT.

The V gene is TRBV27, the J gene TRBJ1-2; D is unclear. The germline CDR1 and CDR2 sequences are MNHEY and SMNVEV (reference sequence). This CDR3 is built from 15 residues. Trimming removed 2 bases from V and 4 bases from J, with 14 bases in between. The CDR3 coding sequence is TGTGCCAGCAGTTTAGGTCCAGAGCTCCTCTATGGCTACACCTTC. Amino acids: CASSLGPELLYGYTF.

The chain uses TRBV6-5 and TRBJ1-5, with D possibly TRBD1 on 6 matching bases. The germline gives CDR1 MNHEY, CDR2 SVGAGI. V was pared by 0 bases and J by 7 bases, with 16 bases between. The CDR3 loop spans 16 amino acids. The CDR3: CASSYSRQAAGQPQHF. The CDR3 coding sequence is TGTGCCAGCAGTTACTCCCGACAGGCAGCGGGACAGCCCCAGCATTTT.

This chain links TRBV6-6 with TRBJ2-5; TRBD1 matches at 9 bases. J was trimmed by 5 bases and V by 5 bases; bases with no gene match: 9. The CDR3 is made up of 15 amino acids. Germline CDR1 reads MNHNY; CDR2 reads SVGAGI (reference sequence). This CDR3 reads CASSQDRGFWETQYF. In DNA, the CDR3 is TGTGCCAGCAGTCAGGACAGGGGTTTTTGGGAGACCCAGTACTTC.

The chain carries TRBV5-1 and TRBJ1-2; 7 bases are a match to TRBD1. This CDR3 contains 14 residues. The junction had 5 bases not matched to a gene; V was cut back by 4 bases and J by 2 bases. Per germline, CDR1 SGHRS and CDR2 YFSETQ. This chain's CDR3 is CASSPQGDNYGYTF. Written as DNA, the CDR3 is TGCGCCAGCAGCCCTCAGGGGGACAACTATGGCTACACCTTC.

CDR3 DNA: TGTGCCAGCGGGTACCGAGGGACACCCACAGATACGCAGTATTTT. Its protein is CASGYRGTPTDTQYF. This chain links TRBV21-1 with TRBJ2-3; the D call TRBD1 from the table was never checked on the DNA. TRBV21-1 is labeled a pseudogene. This CDR3 contains 15 residues.

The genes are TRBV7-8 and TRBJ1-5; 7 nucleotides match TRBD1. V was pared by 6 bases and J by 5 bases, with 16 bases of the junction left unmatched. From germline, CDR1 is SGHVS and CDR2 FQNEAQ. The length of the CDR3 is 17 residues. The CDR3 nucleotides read TGTGCCAGCAGACCTGGAGGGACAGAGGGGGCCCATCAGCCCCAGCATTTT. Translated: CASRPGGTEGAHQPQHF.

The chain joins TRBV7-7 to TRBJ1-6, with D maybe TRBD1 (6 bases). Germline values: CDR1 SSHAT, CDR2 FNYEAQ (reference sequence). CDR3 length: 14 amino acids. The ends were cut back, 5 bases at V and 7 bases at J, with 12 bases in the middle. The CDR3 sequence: CASSDRDTNSPLHF. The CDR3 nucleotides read TGTGCCAGCAGCGACCGGGACACCAATTCACCCCTCCACTTT.

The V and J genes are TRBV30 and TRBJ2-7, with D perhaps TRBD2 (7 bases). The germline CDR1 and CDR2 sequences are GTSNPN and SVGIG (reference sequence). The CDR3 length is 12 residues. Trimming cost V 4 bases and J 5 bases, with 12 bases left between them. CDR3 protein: CAWNKGGDEQYF. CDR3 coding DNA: TGTGCCTGGAATAAAGGGGGGGACGAGCAGTACTTC.